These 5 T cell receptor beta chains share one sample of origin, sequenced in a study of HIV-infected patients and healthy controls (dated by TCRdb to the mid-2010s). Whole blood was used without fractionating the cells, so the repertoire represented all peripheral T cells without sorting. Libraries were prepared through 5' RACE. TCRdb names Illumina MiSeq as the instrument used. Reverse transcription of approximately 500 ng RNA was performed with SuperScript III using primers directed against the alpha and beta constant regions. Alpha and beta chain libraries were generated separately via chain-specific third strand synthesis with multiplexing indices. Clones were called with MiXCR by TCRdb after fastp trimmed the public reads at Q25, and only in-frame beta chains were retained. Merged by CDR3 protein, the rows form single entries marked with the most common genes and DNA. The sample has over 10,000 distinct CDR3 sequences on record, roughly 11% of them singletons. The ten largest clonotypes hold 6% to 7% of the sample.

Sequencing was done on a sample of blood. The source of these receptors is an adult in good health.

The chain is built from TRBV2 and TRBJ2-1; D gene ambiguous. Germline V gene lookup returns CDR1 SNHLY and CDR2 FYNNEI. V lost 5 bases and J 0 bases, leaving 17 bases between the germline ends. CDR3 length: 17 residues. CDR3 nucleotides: TGTGCCAGCAGTAGCCTTTCCGGGCCCCGCTCCTACAATGAGCAGTTCTTC. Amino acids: CASSSLSGPRSYNEQFF.

The CDR3 is CASSQARIRLAKNIQYF. The CDR3 DNA is TGTGCCAGCAGCCAAGCCCGGATCAGGTTGGCCAAAAACATTCAGTACTTC. V is TRBV14 and J is TRBJ2-4; no reliable D call. V lost 1 base to trimming and J lost 1 base, with 14 bases between them. The CDR3 consists of 17 residues. Germline loops: CDR1 SGHDN, CDR2 FVKESK.

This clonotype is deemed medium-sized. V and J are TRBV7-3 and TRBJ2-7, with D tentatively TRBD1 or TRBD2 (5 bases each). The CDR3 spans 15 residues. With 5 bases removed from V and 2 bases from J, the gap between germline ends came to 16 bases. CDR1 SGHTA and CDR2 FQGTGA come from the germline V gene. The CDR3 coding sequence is TGTGCCAGCAGCGCCCAACCGGGACGGGCCTACGAGCAGTACTTC. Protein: CASSAQPGRAYEQYF.

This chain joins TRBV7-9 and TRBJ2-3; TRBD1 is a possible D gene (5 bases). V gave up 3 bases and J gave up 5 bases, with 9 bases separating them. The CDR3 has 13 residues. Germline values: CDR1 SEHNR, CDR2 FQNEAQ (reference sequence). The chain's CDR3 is CASSLVQEDTQYF. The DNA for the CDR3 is TGTGCCAGCAGCTTGGTACAGGAAGATACGCAGTATTTT.

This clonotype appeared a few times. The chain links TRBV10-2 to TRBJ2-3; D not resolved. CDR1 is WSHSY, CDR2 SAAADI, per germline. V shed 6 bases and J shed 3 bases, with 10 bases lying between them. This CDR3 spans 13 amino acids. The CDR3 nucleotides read TGCGCCAGCAGGACCGATCGGACAGATACGCAGTATTTT. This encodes CASRTDRTDTQYF.